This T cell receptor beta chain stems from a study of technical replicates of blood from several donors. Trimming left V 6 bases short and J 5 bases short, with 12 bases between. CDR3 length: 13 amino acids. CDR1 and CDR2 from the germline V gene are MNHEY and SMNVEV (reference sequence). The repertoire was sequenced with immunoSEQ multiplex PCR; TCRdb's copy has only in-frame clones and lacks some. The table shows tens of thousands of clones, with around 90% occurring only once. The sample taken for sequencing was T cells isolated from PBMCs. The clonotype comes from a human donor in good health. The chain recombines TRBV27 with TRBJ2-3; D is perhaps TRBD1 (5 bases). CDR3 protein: CASSFPGIDTQYF. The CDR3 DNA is TGTGCCAGCAGCTTCCCAGGGATAGATACGCAGTATTTT.